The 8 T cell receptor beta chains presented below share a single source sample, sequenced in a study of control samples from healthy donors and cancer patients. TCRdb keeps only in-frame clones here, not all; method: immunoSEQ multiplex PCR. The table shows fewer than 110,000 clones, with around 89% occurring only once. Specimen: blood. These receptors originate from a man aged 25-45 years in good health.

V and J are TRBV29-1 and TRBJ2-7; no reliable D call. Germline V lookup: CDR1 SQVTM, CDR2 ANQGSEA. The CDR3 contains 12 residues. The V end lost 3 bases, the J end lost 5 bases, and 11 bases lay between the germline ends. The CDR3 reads CSVDTGSHEQYF. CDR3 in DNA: TGCAGCGTTGATACCGGCAGCCACGAGCAGTACTTC.

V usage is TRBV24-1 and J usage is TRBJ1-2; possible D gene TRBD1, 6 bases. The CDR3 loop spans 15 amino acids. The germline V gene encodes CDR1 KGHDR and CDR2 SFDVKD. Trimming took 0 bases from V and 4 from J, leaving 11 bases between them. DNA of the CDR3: TGTGCCACCAGTGATTTGAGGGGGAGGGTCTATGGCTACACCTTC. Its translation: CATSDLRGRVYGYTF.

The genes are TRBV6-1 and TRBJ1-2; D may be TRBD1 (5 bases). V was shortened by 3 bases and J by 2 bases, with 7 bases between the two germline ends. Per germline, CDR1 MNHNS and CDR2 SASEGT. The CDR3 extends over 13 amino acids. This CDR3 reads CASSDRENYGYTF. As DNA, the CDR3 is TGTGCCAGCAGTGACAGGGAGAACTATGGCTACACCTTC.

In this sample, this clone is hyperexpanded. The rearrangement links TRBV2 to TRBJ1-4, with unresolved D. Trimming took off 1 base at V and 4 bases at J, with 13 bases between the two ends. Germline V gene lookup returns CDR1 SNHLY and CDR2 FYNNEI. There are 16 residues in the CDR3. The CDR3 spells CASSEEVMGNNEKLFF. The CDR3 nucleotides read TGTGCCAGCAGTGAAGAAGTTATGGGAAATAATGAAAAACTGTTTTTT.

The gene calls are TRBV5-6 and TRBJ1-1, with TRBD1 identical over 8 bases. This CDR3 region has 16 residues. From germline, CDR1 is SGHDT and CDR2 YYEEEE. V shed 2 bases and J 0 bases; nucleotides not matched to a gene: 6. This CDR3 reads CASSLPRTGLNTEAFF. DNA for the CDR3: TGTGCCAGCAGCTTACCCAGGACAGGGTTGAACACTGAAGCTTTCTTT.

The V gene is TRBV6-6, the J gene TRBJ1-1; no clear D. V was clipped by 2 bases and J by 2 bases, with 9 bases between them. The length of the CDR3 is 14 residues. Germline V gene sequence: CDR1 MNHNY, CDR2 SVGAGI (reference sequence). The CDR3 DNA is TGTGCCAGCAGTTACAAGGTCCTTAACACTGAAGCTTTCTTT. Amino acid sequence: CASSYKVLNTEAFF.

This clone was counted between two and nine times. The CDR3 protein is CASSKLGWAVENTEAFF. CDR3 DNA: TGTGCCAGCAGCAAACTGGGTTGGGCAGTCGAGAACACTGAAGCTTTCTTT. The chain carries TRBV21-1 and TRBJ1-1; the D call in the table, TRBD1, was not verified against the DNA. TRBV21-1 corresponds to a pseudogene. The CDR3 extends over 17 amino acids.

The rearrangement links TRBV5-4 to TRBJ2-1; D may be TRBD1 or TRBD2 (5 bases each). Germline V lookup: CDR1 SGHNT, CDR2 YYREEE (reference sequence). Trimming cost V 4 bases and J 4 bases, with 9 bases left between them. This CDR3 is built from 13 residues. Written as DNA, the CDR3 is TGTGCCAGCAGCGGGACCGATTACAATGAGCAGTTCTTC. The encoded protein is CASSGTDYNEQFF.